What follows describes a single TCR beta chain. This receptor's antigen is unknown. It has no much larger one-base neighbor in the sample; base qualities were not kept. The library was built by means of the immunoSEQ multiplex PCR assay. For the multiplex PCR, a mixture combining 60 forward primers for TCR Vbeta segments and 13 reverse primers for TCR Jbeta segments was used. A multiplex PCR assay on genomic DNA amplified the CDR3 region of rearranged TCR beta genes. The amplified TCR beta libraries were sequenced on the Illumina HiSeq System as 87-base-pair reads. As for how the authors treated the data: A later analysis tallied roughly 78 million unique TCR beta chains across the 600 to 700 repertoires, and approximately 12 million of those chains were shared by two or more donors. A nearest-neighbor algorithm error-corrected the raw reads and collapsed the reads into unique sequences, merging closely related sequences to remove PCR and sequencing errors. V, D and J gene segments were assigned by aligning CDR3 sequences to IMGT reference sequences. For a sequence to be retained, a match of at least six nucleotides was required to both a V gene segment and a J gene segment. Rearrangements were called productive when the CDR3 lacked stop codons and stayed in frame with V and J; all others were non-productive. CDR3 was defined by IMGT convention, running from the second conserved V-encoded cysteine to the conserved J-encoded phenylalanine. In an earlier analysis of around 570 of the donors, sequences lacking an unambiguous match to a single V gene segment were excluded. An earlier analysis of over 450 of the donors classified V segments as functional when productive rearrangements were above 56.7% and as segregating when the standard deviation between donors was above 5%. A statistical classification framework was built for diagnosing cytomegalovirus status from the catalog of TCR beta chain sequences. In a later analysis, V and J genes were assigned by comparing TCR nucleotide sequences against IMGT/GENE-DB human TR gene sequences. The TCRdist pipeline was used in a later analysis to assign CDR3 sequences and most-parsimonious VDJ recombination scenarios. In a later analysis, every TCR beta chain was defined by the combination of its CDR3 amino acid sequence and its V-gene family, and reads without a unique V-gene family were dropped. A later analysis removed several hundred highly shared, low-generation-probability nucleotide sequences to deal with suspected cross-contamination and a sequencing artifact. In a later analysis, a clonal expansion index for each public chain was calculated from normalized within-repertoire ranks of inferred template counts. In a later analysis, generation probabilities were computed with a VDJ recombination model fitted to out-of-frame rearrangements, and the resulting probabilities were checked against IGoR. In a later analysis, TCR-TCR, TCR-HLA and TCR-CMV co-occurrence was scored with hypergeometric tests, and a repertoire-size bias correction was applied to TCR pairs. A later analysis estimated false discovery rates by permuting HLA or CMV assignments 20 times. In a later analysis, co-occurring TCRs were grouped with DBSCAN, and TCRdist sequence similarity was added when clustering was performed within HLA-allele-positive subsets. Repertoires with fewer than 30,000 or more than 120,000 public chains were left out of co-occurrence clustering, as were about five repertoires with anomalous nucleotide sharing. This is the immuneACCESS table as TCRdb keeps it, with only in-frame sequences that have V and J called. A part of the clones is gone; compared with another copy, unresolved V genes explain less than half, and the rest is unexplained. D and trimming were read from the DNA, whereas the V and J calls and clone size are those reported in that table. The sample includes about 90,000 clones, with roughly 84% observed a single time. Together, the top ten hold under 2.5% of the sample.

In total, approximately 690 healthy bone marrow donors made up the cohort. All cohort members were sampled while nominally healthy, although unrecorded immune exposures were likely present. The donor tested CMV seronegative and was one of the 352 seronegative cohort members. Every donor gave a peripheral blood sample, and the peripheral blood mononuclear cells from that sample were used for TCR beta sequencing. The Qiagen DNeasy Blood Extraction Kit was used to extract genomic DNA from the blood cell samples. The CDR3 runs 12 amino acids, cysteine and phenylalanine included. Here the CDR3 DNA is all that survives: 36 bases in frame from base 1. Taken from the germline V gene (reference sequence), the CDR1 and CDR2 loops are SGHAT and FQDESV. Deletion took 4 bases off V and 7 bases off J, with a span of 10 bases between the germline ends. The sample is drawn from a study of cytomegalovirus exposure and HLA in healthy donors (dated by TCRdb to 2015 to 2018). Describing the broader study: According to an earlier analysis of 587 of the donors, about 179 million T cells yielded over 90 million unique TCR beta sequences and about 280 Gb of sequence data. An early release that covered around 590 HLA-typed donors contained about 300 gigabases of sequencing data and around 85 million unique TCR sequences. The genetic ancestry cluster associated with self-reported Caucasian donors included about 81% of the approximately 400 genotyped donors. The study aimed to test whether cataloging public T cell receptors could reveal signatures of past pathogen exposure. Using immunosequencing, the study profiled T cell repertoires from 500 to 800 subjects and related those repertoires to cytomegalovirus serostatus. A separate validation cohort of about 110 different subjects was used in addition to the roughly 640-subject first cohort. To predict cytomegalovirus infection status, the study combined high-throughput TCR immunosequencing, statistical association of individual TCRs with disease status, and machine learning. A later analysis re-analyzed previously published TCR beta repertoires from roughly 690 donors and added high-resolution HLA genotyping to study TCR occurrence patterns. In the later analysis, no new phenotypic data were used to find candidate immune exposures; instead, reliance was placed on TCR beta sequences and their occurrence across donors. To decide whether each TCR beta V gene segment behaved as functional or pseudogenic, an earlier analysis of 587 of the donors relied on high-throughput TCR beta sequencing. Alongside the repertoire data, information on donor age, sex, ethnicity and CMV serostatus was compiled. A later genetic analysis took genome-wide SNP genotypes for about 55% of the 666 donors and used that subset as a discovery cohort. All discovery cohort repertoires had been generated on a single sequencing platform. HLA typing included class I and class II loci at four-digit resolution. The number of typed donors differed by locus: roughly 629-640 for A, B, C, DRB1 and DQB1; 500 to 550 for DQA1; around 580 for DPA1; and 400 to 480 for DPB1. Several DR-DQ haplotypes were handled as single units for association and clustering, since linkage in the cohort was strong. Among some 400 genotyped donors of the cohort, an average of approximately 250,000 unique TCR beta nucleotide sequences were sequenced per donor, approximately 20% of them non-productive.

Results the study describes overall, beyond this receptor: Some IMGT-functional V segments, including TRBV6-2 and TRBV6-3, could not be distinguished by the 87-base-pair reads and were therefore excluded. This cohort had only TCR beta chains sequenced, and the lack of alpha or paired-chain data limited which features could be detected. A group of highly shared sequence variants was considered likely to be a technical artifact of the sequencing pipeline. A later analysis found that HLA-associated TCR beta chains were more clonally expanded and had lower generation probabilities than equally common non-associated chains. Several of the top co-occurrence clusters appeared to be linked to parvovirus B19, influenza, CMV and Epstein-Barr virus, according to a later analysis. Approximately 16 rarely observed V segments, including chromosome 9 orphons, were excluded from the earlier analysis of a few hundred of the donors because counts were too low. A later analysis found that TCR association rates varied across HLA loci, with DRB1 alleles showing the most associated TCRs and HLA-C alleles the fewest. Most TCR sequences were seen in very few donors, while some public TCRs were found in many individuals. Roughly uniform sequencing depth across donors was assumed in presence/absence analyses, although this assumption may not hold. According to a later genetic analysis, donors in an Asian-associated ancestry cluster had fewer N-insertions in productive TCRs than the approximately 690-donor mean. Broadly in line with IMGT annotations, most TCR beta V segments showed up in productive rearrangements about 90% or about 30% of the time in an earlier analysis of 587 of the donors. Cytomegalovirus status was reported to be diagnosed by the classifier with high specificity and sensitivity in both the original and validation cohorts. V-gene and J-gene trimming of TCR beta chains was associated with a missense DCLRE1C variant in a later genetic analysis, and the association was replicated in an independent cohort. Most CMV-associated TCR beta chains appeared to be HLA-restricted in a later analysis, and the HLA associations seemed to be driven largely by CMV exposure. Linkage disequilibrium might explain the correlated functional status among segregating V segments, but an unknown experimental factor could not be ruled out. A further reported finding was that TCR beta sequences accurately predicted the HLA-A and HLA-B alleles for most subjects in the first cohort. CMV serostatus was the only immune exposure information available for the cohort. Specific HLA alleles were associated with 15,000 to 20,000 TCR beta sequences at a false discovery rate of 0.05 in a later analysis. In vitro tests confirmed that a few of the cytomegalovirus-associated TCR beta chains recognize cytomegalovirus antigens. The study gave a list of more than 150 TCR beta chains associated with cytomegalovirus. The authors suggested that the approach could potentially be extended to other disease states and immunological phenotypes. Because HLA typing was missing for some donors at each locus, association tests included only the typed subset. When HLA alleles, especially DR and DQ, strongly co-occurred, TCR associations were difficult to assign to individual alleles.

This chain joins TRBV11-1 to TRBJ1-2, and perhaps TRBD1 as D gene, on 5 matching bases. The receptor was isolated from a man aged 18 to 35 in good health and CMV-seronegative. The source material was PBMCs. The CDR3 amino acid sequence is: CASSYQGRGYTF. The DNA is TGTGCCAGCAGCTACCAGGGCCGTGGCTACACCTTC. With the portions outside the CDR3 filled from the reference TRBV11-1 and TRBJ1-2 genes, the complete variable region becomes EAEVAQSPRYKITEKSQAVAFWCDPISGHATLYWYRQILGQGPELLVQFQDESVVDDSQLPKDRFSAERLKGVDSTLKIQPAELGDSAMYLCASSYQGRGYTFGSGTRLTVV.